This T cell receptor beta chain was observed in a study of blood T cells in healthy people across ages. Study-level findings and limits: Donors of long life had a larger count of naive CD4+ cells and greater diversity than aged donors.

Germline CDR1 reads SGHAT; CDR2 reads FQDESV (reference sequence). Deletions cut 1 base from V and 6 bases from J, with 4 bases between. This CDR3 has 12 amino acids. Primers used in a second PCR of about 6 to 12 cycles were a sample-barcoded 5' primer and a J-beta primer mix. Unique molecular identifiers of 12 random nucleotides labeled each cDNA. TCRdb re-analysed the 5' RACE reads in MiXCR, keeping a single row per CDR3 protein. The sample lists 800,000 to 950,000 distinct CDR3 sequences, about 29% occurring once. This clonotype has a count of ten or more. Its antigen is still unknown. The data were also submitted as part of a second study, on T cells of mothers and their children. According to that study: Over 8.5 million TCR beta CDR3 reads were obtained from each mother, and approximately 3 million from each child. Sequencing revealed no T cell clones that were persistent and microchimeric.

The sequencing sample was made of blood. The receptor was derived from a woman in her thirties or forties in good health. The rearrangement joins TRBV11-1 to TRBJ2-1; D gene ambiguous. As DNA, the CDR3 is TGTGCCAGCAGCTTAGGTAGCAATGAGCAGTTCTTC. Its protein is CASSLGSNEQFF.